This TCR beta chain was retrieved from a study of preoperative IRX-2 immunotherapy in early breast cancer. Measured with immunoSEQ multiplex PCR; TCRdb has only the in-frame clones, and not every one. The sample records almost 35,000 clones, nearly 95% being singletons. Stated treatment: preoperative locoregional IRX-2 cytokine immunotherapy. Preoperative locoregional IRX-2 cytokine immunotherapy was tested in the phase Ib source study. The CDR3 consists of 17 residues. The J segment lost 4 bases and the V segment lost 1 base, leaving 8 bases of the junction unmatched. Germline-derived CDR1 and CDR2 are LNHNV and YYDKDF (reference sequence).

The source is a human donor with breast cancer. The sample here was taken from a patient treated with IRX-2 immunotherapy. The rearrangement joins TRBV15 to TRBJ2-2; the match to TRBD1 covers 8 bases. The CDR3 nucleotides are TGTGCCACCAGCAGAGGCCCTGGACAGGGTGCCACCGGGGAGCTGTTTTTT. Translation gives CATSRGPGQGATGELFF.